This record looks at one TCR beta chain sequence and its context. Generated by immunoSEQ multiplex PCR, the TCRdb table keeps only in-frame clones and is missing some. The sample records about 66,000 clones, about 97% being singletons. The junction had 14 bases not matched to a gene; V was cut back by 6 bases and J by 10 bases. Germline CDR1 reads MNHEY; CDR2 reads SVGAGI. The CDR3 consists of 15 residues. These data are taken from a study of technical replicates of blood from a handful of donors. Sequencing used T cells isolated from PBMCs. This TCR was recovered from a human donor in good health. The rearrangement joins TRBV6-5 to TRBJ2-1, with 8 positions matching TRBD2. CDR3 sequence reads: CASRSIAGSPGEQFF. The CDR3 coding sequence is TGTGCCAGCAGGTCGATAGCGGGAAGTCCCGGGGAGCAGTTCTTC.